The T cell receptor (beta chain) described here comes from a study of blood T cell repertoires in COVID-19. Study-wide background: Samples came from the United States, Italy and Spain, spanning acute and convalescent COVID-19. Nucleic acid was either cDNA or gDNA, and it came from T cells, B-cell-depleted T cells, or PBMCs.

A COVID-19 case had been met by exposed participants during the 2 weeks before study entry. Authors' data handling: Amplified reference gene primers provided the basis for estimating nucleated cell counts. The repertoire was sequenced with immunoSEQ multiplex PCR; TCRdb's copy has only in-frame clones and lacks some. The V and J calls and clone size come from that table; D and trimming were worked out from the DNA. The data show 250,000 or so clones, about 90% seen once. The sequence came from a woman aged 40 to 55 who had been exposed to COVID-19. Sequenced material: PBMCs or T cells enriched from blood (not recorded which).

The DNA of the CDR3 is TGTGCCAGCAGTCTACAGGGGGCAGGCGGGGAGCTGTTTTTT. It yields the protein CASSLQGAGGELFF. The chain employs TRBV2 and TRBJ2-2; 9 bases map to TRBD1. With 5 bases clipped from V and 7 bases from J, the junction kept 5 bases outside the gene matches. The CDR3 has 14 residues. The germline V gene encodes CDR1 SNHLY and CDR2 FYNNEI.